The clone carrying this T cell receptor beta chain was seen repeatedly, ten times or more. Its antigen is unidentified. Four PCR rounds used nested alpha and beta constant region primers plus the SP2 primer. Alpha and beta constant region primers primed reverse transcription for blood and skin samples. TCRdb processed the 5' RACE reads anew with MiXCR; each CDR3 protein has one entry. The sample has roughly 48,000 distinct CDR3 sequences, approximately 4.5% seen once. The record originates from a study of naive and memory T cell subsets. The V gene lost 0 bases and the J gene lost 2 bases, with 6 bases spanning the gap. The V gene's germline CDR1 is SGHDT and CDR2 YYEEEE. CDR3 size: 13 residues. Study-level results: TCR transcript changes with activation or differentiation may affect this RNA method.

A UMI-containing oligonucleotide was joined by 3' ligation to the TCR cDNA template. RNA was extracted from 2.5 to 3 ml of whole blood of healthy adults. Reverse transcription used DNase-treated unsorted total RNA, aiming for about 1 to 1000 ng. This sequence joins TRBV5-6 and TRBJ2-7, with D unclear. The TCR sequence derives from a female donor in good health. CDR3 amino acids: CASSLGKTYEQYF. CDR3 nucleotide sequence: TGTGCCAGCAGCTTGGGCAAGACCTACGAGCAGTACTTC.